Shown below are 21 T cell receptor beta chains from a single sample sequenced in a study of identical twins. TCRdb reprocessed the 5' RACE reads with MiXCR, giving one entry per CDR3 protein. Here the sample spans roughly 570,000 distinct CDR3 sequences, over 8.5% being singletons. The same sample was also used in a study of yellow fever vaccine responses in identical twins.

Sequencing was done on a sample of PBMCs. The receptors were gathered from a woman under 30 in good health.

This clonotype was detected a few times. The genes are TRBV7-2 and TRBJ1-2; unclear D gene. The CDR3 contains 11 residues. Germline V gene sequence: CDR1 SGHTA, CDR2 FQGNSA. Trimming pared 5 bases from V and 4 bases from J, leaving 5 bases between. CDR3 in DNA: TGTGCCAGCAGCGTCAGCTATGGCTACACCTTC. As protein: CASSVSYGYTF.

This clonotype was detected a few times. The chain carries TRBV20-1 and TRBJ2-3; 9 bases match TRBD2. From germline, CDR1 is DFQATT and CDR2 SNEGSKA (reference sequence). The junction had 7 bases not matched to a gene; V was cut back by 5 bases and J by 4 bases. The CDR3 covers 14 residues. The DNA of the CDR3 is TGCAGTGCTCTTAAGCGGGAGGCAGCAGATACGCAGTATTTT. Translation gives CSALKREAADTQYF.

A few counts support this clonotype. This chain connects TRBV3-1 to TRBJ1-5; 8 bases agree with TRBD1. Germline V gene data show CDR1 as LGHDT and CDR2 as YNNKEL (reference sequence). This CDR3 has 14 amino acids. V lost 5 bases, J lost 6 bases, and 6 bases stayed unmatched. CDR3 sequence reads: CASSTQGAAQPQHF. Written as DNA, the CDR3 is TGTGCCAGCAGCACTCAGGGGGCGGCTCAGCCCCAGCATTTT.

The CDR3 sequence: CASSIFSGGGAETQYF. In DNA form, the CDR3 reads TGTGCCAGTAGTATATTCTCGGGAGGGGGGGCCGAGACCCAGTACTTC. The rearrangement joins TRBV19 to TRBJ2-5, with TRBD2 matching over 8 bases. Germline CDR1 is LNHDA and CDR2 is SQIVND (reference sequence). V dropped 2 bases and J dropped 5; count of bases not matched to a gene: 10. This CDR3 has 16 residues. Drawing the rest from reference TRBV19 and TRBJ2-5, the complete variable domain is DGGITQSPKYLFRKEGQNVTLSCEQNLNHDAMYWYRQDPGQGLRLIYYSQIVNDFQKGDIAEGYSVSREKKESFPLTVTSAQKNPTAFYLCASSIFSGGGAETQYFGPGTRLLVL.

This clonotype showed up just a few times. The chain employs TRBV9 and TRBJ2-7; 7 bases fit TRBD2. The trim removed 0 bases at V and 3 bases at J, leaving 9 bases unmatched. The CDR3 runs to 16 residues. Germline V gene lookup returns CDR1 SGDLS and CDR2 YYNGEE. The CDR3: CASSVGEGRTNYEQYF. The CDR3 DNA follows: TGTGCCAGCAGCGTAGGGGAGGGGCGGACGAACTACGAGCAGTACTTC.

This clonotype was recorded at least ten times. V and J are TRBV6-1 and TRBJ2-3, with 9 positions matching TRBD2. V dropped 5 bases and J dropped 6; count of bases not matched to a gene: 9. From germline, CDR1 is MNHNS and CDR2 SASEGT. The CDR3 has 15 amino acids. In DNA form, the CDR3 reads TGTGCCAGCAGTCCTAGCGGGGCGGAGGGGGATACGCAGTATTTT. It specifies CASSPSGAEGDTQYF.

The chain employs TRBV12-3 or TRBV12-4 and TRBJ1-4, with 7 bases that match TRBD1. There are 11 residues in the CDR3. Trimming took 8 bases from V and 8 from J; bases not matched to a gene: 2. CDR3 region: CASGQDEKLFF. In nucleotides, the CDR3 is TGTGCCAGCGGACAGGACGAAAAACTGTTTTTT.

This clonotype appeared many times. The chain joins TRBV5-1 to TRBJ1-1, with unresolved D. Germline lookup yields CDR1 SGHRS and CDR2 YFSETQ. V was clipped by 4 bases and J by 0 bases, with 7 bases between them. This CDR3 spans 13 amino acids. The CDR3 spells CASSDDLNTEAFF. The DNA for the CDR3 is TGCGCCAGCAGCGACGATTTGAACACTGAAGCTTTCTTT.

This clonotype was picked up many times. V gene TRBV5-1 combines with J gene TRBJ2-7; D gene ambiguous. The V end lost 1 base, the J end lost 2 bases, and 10 bases lay between the germline ends. This CDR3 has 14 residues. The germline gives CDR1 SGHRS, CDR2 YFSETQ. DNA of the CDR3: TGCGCCAGCAGCTTGACTTCGCTAGCCTACGAGCAGTACTTC. Its translation is CASSLTSLAYEQYF. Full variable domain (outside the CDR3, taken from reference TRBV5-1 and TRBJ2-7): KAGVTQTPRYLIKTRGQQVTLSCSPISGHRSVSWYQQTPGQGLQFLFEYFSETQRNKGNFPGRFSGRQFSNSRSEMNVSTLELGDSALYLCASSLTSLAYEQYFGPGTRLTVT.

The V call is TRBV20-1, the J call TRBJ2-1; unclear D gene. Trimming left V 3 bases short and J 4 bases short, with 19 bases between. This CDR3 has 16 residues. CDR1 and CDR2 (germline): DFQATT, SNEGSKA (reference sequence). The CDR3 region is CSARESRSRDYNEQFF. The CDR3, as DNA: TGCAGTGCTAGGGAATCACGTAGCAGAGATTACAATGAGCAGTTCTTC.

The rearrangement joins TRBV12-3 or TRBV12-4 to TRBJ2-3, with D possibly TRBD2 on 7 matching bases. Trimming removed 10 bases at V and 2 bases at J, with 28 bases between. This CDR3 comprises 18 residues. This chain's CDR3 is CAICLSNWAGAATDTQYF. For the CDR3, the DNA is TGTGCCATCTGTTTAAGCAATTGGGCGGGGGCTGCCACAGATACGCAGTATTTT.

This clonotype was picked up a small number of times. The V call is TRBV7-8, the J call TRBJ2-5, with 8 bases that match TRBD1. Unmatched junction bases numbered 10, after V lost 2 bases and J lost 5 bases. The germline V gene encodes CDR1 SGHVS and CDR2 FQNEAQ. The CDR3 totals 16 residues. The CDR3 DNA is TGTGCCAGCAGCTTAAGGCAGGGGGCGTATGAGGAGACCCAGTACTTC. This sequence encodes CASSLRQGAYEETQYF.

This clonotype was counted at least ten times. This chain uses TRBV4-1 with TRBJ1-2, with D unresolved. The CDR3 covers 18 residues. Trimming stripped 0 bases from V and 0 bases from J, with 17 bases between. Germline-derived CDR1 and CDR2 are MGHRA and YSYEKL. CDR3 nucleotide sequence: TGCGCCAGCAGCCAAGATATCTTAGGAGCAGCCACTAACTATGGCTACACCTTC. This sequence encodes CASSQDILGAATNYGYTF.

The table lists this clonotype with a few counts. J is TRBJ2-3 and V is TRBV14; D gene uncertain. Germline values: CDR1 SGHDN, CDR2 FVKESK. V lost 0 bases and J lost 8, with 12 bases in between. The CDR3 is 14 residues long. CDR3 nucleotide sequence: TGTGCCAGCAGCCAAGATGAGCGTTATAGTACGCAGTATTTT. Its protein is CASSQDERYSTQYF.

This chain connects TRBV9 to TRBJ2-1; D possibly uses TRBD1 or TRBD2 (5 bases each). V was trimmed by 0 bases and J by 4 bases, leaving 14 bases between them. In germline, CDR1 is SGDLS, CDR2 YYNGEE. CDR3 size: 16 residues. CDR3 in amino acids: CASSVAIGARYNEQFF. CDR3 bases: TGTGCCAGCAGCGTAGCCATCGGGGCCAGATACAATGAGCAGTTCTTC.

This clonotype was observed at least ten times. CDR3 sequence: CASRQDRVASYEQYF. The CDR3 nucleotides read TGTGCCAGCAGACAGGACAGGGTGGCTTCCTACGAGCAGTACTTC. This rearrangement joins TRBV6-2 or TRBV6-3 to TRBJ2-7; 8 nucleotides agree with TRBD1. The J segment lost 1 base and the V segment lost 6 bases, leaving 8 bases of the junction unmatched. This CDR3 spans 15 amino acids. Germline V gene data show CDR1 as MNHEY and CDR2 as SVGEGT.

The chain recombines TRBV9 with TRBJ2-3; no reliable D call. The CDR3 length is 13 residues. With 0 bases removed from V and 10 bases from J, the gap between germline ends came to 12 bases. From germline, CDR1 is SGDLS and CDR2 YYNGEE. CDR3 nucleotides: TGTGCCAGCAGCGTAGAAGGGCTCGATTCGCAGTATTTT. It codes for CASSVEGLDSQYF.

This clonotype was found many times. V and J are TRBV20-1 and TRBJ2-2; 9 nucleotides match TRBD1. Germline CDR1 is DFQATT and CDR2 is SNEGSKA (reference sequence). V gave up 1 base and J gave up 0 bases; unmatched junction bases: 9. The CDR3 extends over 18 amino acids. CDR3 DNA: TGCAGTGCTAGAGTCCCCGGGACAGGGAGTCCGAACACCGGGGAGCTGTTTTTT. It yields the protein CSARVPGTGSPNTGELFF.

This clonotype showed up just a few times. The junction does not match germline at one end; this may be a read error. CDR3 amino acids: CASSFSWNPGELFF. The CDR3 nucleotides are TGTGCCAGCAGCTTTTCTTGGAACCCCGGGGAGCTGTTTTTT. This chain uses TRBV7-9 with TRBJ2-2; no definite D call. This CDR3 is 14 amino acids long. The germline V gene encodes CDR1 SEHNR and CDR2 FQNEAQ (reference sequence).

This clonotype came up many times. The chain links TRBV3-1 to TRBJ1-2; the D is unclear. This CDR3 region has 14 residues. Trimming took off 2 bases at V and 7 bases at J, with 14 bases between the two ends. The germline V gene has CDR1 LGHDT and CDR2 YNNKEL (reference sequence). The CDR3 here is CASSQNKRGTGYTF. CDR3 sequence (DNA): TGTGCCAGCAGCCAAAACAAGCGGGGTACTGGCTACACCTTC.

V gene TRBV5-1 combines with J gene TRBJ2-6; TRBD1 matches 8 bases. The ends lost 4 bases at V and 1 base at J; junction bases unmatched: 4. CDR1 SGHRS and CDR2 YFSETQ come from the germline V gene. The CDR3 is 16 residues long. In nucleotides, the CDR3 is TGCGCCAGCAGCGTGGACAGGGCATCTGGGGCCAACGTCCTGACTTTC. Its protein product is CASSVDRASGANVLTF.